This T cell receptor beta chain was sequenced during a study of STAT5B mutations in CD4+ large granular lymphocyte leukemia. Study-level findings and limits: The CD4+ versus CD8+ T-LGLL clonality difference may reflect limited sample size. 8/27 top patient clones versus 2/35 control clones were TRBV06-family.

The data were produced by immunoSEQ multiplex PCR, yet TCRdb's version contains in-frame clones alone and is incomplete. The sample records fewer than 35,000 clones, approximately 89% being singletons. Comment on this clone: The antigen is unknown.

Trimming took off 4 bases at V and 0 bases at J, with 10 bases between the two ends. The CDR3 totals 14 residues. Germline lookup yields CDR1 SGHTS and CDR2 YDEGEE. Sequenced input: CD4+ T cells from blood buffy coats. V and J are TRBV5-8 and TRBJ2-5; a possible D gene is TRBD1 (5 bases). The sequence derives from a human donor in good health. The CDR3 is CASSETEDQETQYF. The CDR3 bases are TGTGCCAGCAGCGAGACAGAAGACCAAGAGACCCAGTACTTC.